A selection of T cell receptor beta chains follows, all from one sample in a study of identical twins. TCRdb analysed the 5' RACE reads with MiXCR anew, one entry per CDR3 protein. The sample carries hundreds of thousands of distinct CDR3 sequences, 7% recorded once. This sample was shared with a second study, whose subject was yellow fever vaccine responses in identical twins.

Sequencing used memory (CD45RO+) T cells sorted from blood. All receptors derive from a woman aged 18 to 35 in good health. Each CDR3 is given with its conserved first and last residue. A D gene is named only where the DNA matches it firmly. Clone size, where shown, is once, few, many, or a class for clones that have expanded.

clone_size	v_call	d_call	j_call	cdr3_aa	cdr3_nt
.	TRBV7-3	.	TRBJ2-7	CASSLTTDDEQYF	TGTGCCAGCAGCTTAACGACTGACGACGAGCAGTACTTC
many	TRBV4-2	TRBD2	TRBJ2-3	CASSQEYLAGVDTQYF	TGTGCCAGCAGCCAAGAATACCTAGCGGGAGTAGATACGCAGTATTTT
.	TRBV3-1	TRBD1	TRBJ1-2	CASSHRPGQGAHGYTF	TGTGCCAGCAGCCACCGACCCGGACAGGGGGCACATGGCTACACCTTC
many	TRBV2	TRBD2	TRBJ2-1	CASRQTSGGSYNEQFF	TGTGCCAGCAGGCAGACTAGCGGAGGCTCCTACAATGAGCAGTTCTTC
many	TRBV7-9	.	TRBJ2-7	CASSSTSPGYYEQYF	TGTGCCAGCAGCTCCACGAGTCCGGGCTACTACGAGCAGTACTTC
few	TRBV6-5	.	TRBJ1-6	CASSNVPITYNSPLHF	TGTGCCAGCAGTAACGTTCCGATCACCTATAATTCACCCCTCCACTTT
many	TRBV20-1	TRBD2	TRBJ2-5	CSALGTSGGAPQKETQYF	TGCAGTGCTCTTGGGACTAGCGGGGGGGCCCCACAAAAGGAGACCCAGTACTTC
few	TRBV9	TRBD2	TRBJ2-5	CASSVGSRLAGEETQYF	TGTGCCAGCAGCGTAGGGTCGAGACTAGCGGGGGAAGAGACCCAGTACTTC
few	TRBV6-6	.	TRBJ1-1	CASSYKTRDTEAFF	TGTGCCAGCAGTTACAAAACCAGGGACACTGAAGCTTTCTTT
.	TRBV5-1	TRBD1	TRBJ2-1	CASSLEYRGNEQFF	TGCGCCAGCAGCTTGGAATACAGGGGCAATGAGCAGTTCTTC
few	TRBV20-1	TRBD2	TRBJ2-7	CGGTSGYEQYF	TGCGGGGGGACTAGCGGGTACGAGCAGTACTTC
.	TRBV19	TRBD2	TRBJ2-4	CASSMTSLAGHIQYF	TGTGCCAGTAGTATGACCTCGCTAGCGGGACACATTCAGTACTTC
.	TRBV6-1	TRBD2	TRBJ2-1	CASSEYRLALEGNEQFF	TGTGCCAGCAGTGAATACCGACTAGCGCTCGAGGGGAATGAGCAGTTCTTC
.	TRBV18	.	TRBJ1-1	CASSPSSETEAFF	TGTGCCAGCTCACCTTCTAGTGAGACTGAAGCTTTCTTT
many	TRBV5-5	TRBD1	TRBJ2-2	CASSPDRAVTGELFF	TGTGCCAGCAGCCCGGACAGGGCCGTGACCGGGGAGCTGTTTTTT
few	TRBV4-1	.	TRBJ1-1	CASSGLVRGAGNTEAFF	TGCGCCAGCAGCGGTTTAGTTCGGGGGGCGGGGAACACTGAAGCTTTCTTT
many	TRBV20-1	TRBD1	TRBJ1-3	CSARTGQVGGNTIYF	TGCAGTGCTAGAACGGGACAGGTTGGCGGAAACACCATATATTTT
few	TRBV7-2	.	TRBJ2-1	CASSRGLGKRNEQFF	TGTGCCAGCAGCCGGGGACTGGGGAAACGCAATGAGCAGTTCTTC
few	TRBV15	.	TRBJ2-2	CATSRDQSGPRELFF	TGTGCCACCAGCAGAGATCAGTCGGGGCCGAGGGAGCTGTTTTTT
many	TRBV27	.	TRBJ2-5	CASSSPGVETQYF	TGTGCCAGCAGTTCCCCAGGGGTGGAGACCCAGTACTTC
many	TRBV5-1	.	TRBJ2-2	CASSLSLARTGELFF	TGCGCCAGCAGCTTGAGTCTAGCGCGAACCGGGGAGCTGTTTTTT
.	TRBV5-1	.	TRBJ1-4	CASSLAWGVNEKLFF	TGCGCCAGCAGCCTCGCCTGGGGGGTAAATGAAAAACTGTTTTTT
many	TRBV14	.	TRBJ1-1	CASSPRMLNTEAFF	TGTGCCAGCAGCCCTCGGATGCTGAACACTGAAGCTTTCTTT
many	TRBV12-3/TRBV12-4	.	TRBJ2-1	CASSSLNEQFF	TGTGCCAGCAGTTCTCTGAATGAGCAGTTCTTC
many	TRBV12-3/TRBV12-4	TRBD2	TRBJ2-2	CASSLSLAGDPYTGELFF	TGTGCCAGCAGTTTGAGTCTAGCGGGAGATCCGTACACCGGGGAGCTGTTTTTT
few	TRBV27	.	TRBJ1-4	CASSPPTAQLEKLFF	TGTGCCAGCAGTCCCCCGACAGCGCAACTAGAAAAACTGTTTTTT
many	TRBV25-1	TRBD2	TRBJ2-2	CASSELPGGSNTGELFF	TGTGCCAGCAGTGAGCTCCCGGGGGGGTCGAACACCGGGGAGCTGTTTTTT
many	TRBV6-1	TRBD2	TRBJ2-3	CASSRGGWDTQYF	TGTGCCAGCAGTCGGGGGGGGTGGGATACGCAGTATTTT
.	TRBV27	.	TRBJ2-2	CASSLSGQGYTGELFF	TGTGCCAGCAGTTTATCCGGTCAGGGATACACCGGGGAGCTGTTTTTT
many	TRBV4-1	.	TRBJ1-1	CASSLGRELNTEAFF	TGCGCCAGCAGCCTAGGTAGGGAACTCAACACTGAAGCTTTCTTT
.	TRBV20-1	TRBD2	TRBJ2-4	CSANVAGGTLAKNIQYF	TGCAGTGCAAATGTAGCGGGGGGCACATTAGCCAAAAACATTCAGTACTTC
many	TRBV6-1	TRBD1	TRBJ1-2	CASTPRDRGIYGYTF	TGTGCCAGCACTCCGCGGGACAGGGGAATTTATGGCTACACCTTC
.	TRBV6-1	TRBD1	TRBJ2-5	CASSEVGQGAETQYF	TGTGCCAGCAGTGAAGTGGGACAGGGGGCTGAGACCCAGTACTTC
.	TRBV4-1	TRBD1	TRBJ2-5	CASSFKPGQGQETQYF	TGCGCCAGCAGTTTCAAGCCGGGACAGGGACAAGAGACCCAGTACTTC
many	TRBV7-9	.	TRBJ2-3	CASSWWAGSGDTQYF	TGTGCCAGCAGCTGGTGGGCGGGGTCCGGAGATACGCAGTATTTT
many	TRBV11-2	.	TRBJ1-1	CASSLVGTEAFF	TGTGCCAGCAGCTTAGTTGGCACTGAAGCTTTCTTT
.	TRBV7-8	.	TRBJ1-2	CASSLLGGEAYGYTF	TGTGCCAGCAGCTTACTTGGGGGGGAAGCCTATGGCTACACCTTC
few	TRBV5-1	.	TRBJ2-4	CASSLGQAENIQYF	TGCGCCAGCAGCTTAGGCCAGGCGGAAAACATTCAGTACTTC
few	TRBV5-1	.	TRBJ1-2	CASSPMMGGGGYTF	TGCGCCAGCAGCCCGATGATGGGCGGCGGTGGCTACACCTTC
many	TRBV20-1	.	TRBJ2-1	CSAHYLGGQGGNEQFF	TGCAGTGCTCACTACTTAGGGGGTCAGGGGGGCAATGAGCAGTTCTTC
many	TRBV29-1	.	TRBJ2-3	CSVLLGGGTDTQYF	TGCAGCGTTCTGCTAGGGGGGGGCACAGATACGCAGTATTTT
few	TRBV29-1	TRBD1	TRBJ2-5	CSVGTVEKTQYF	TGCAGCGTCGGGACAGTGGAAAAGACCCAGTACTTC
many	TRBV12-3/TRBV12-4	TRBD2	TRBJ2-3	CASSLAGLAGATDTQYF	TGTGCCAGCAGTTTAGCGGGACTAGCGGGAGCCACAGATACGCAGTATTTT
.	TRBV27	.	TRBJ2-2	CASSHGLPGELFF	TGTGCCAGCAGCCACGGGCTTCCTGGGGAGCTGTTTTTT
few	TRBV9	TRBD1	TRBJ2-7	CASSPEGQGSATYEQYF	TGTGCCAGCAGCCCAGAGGGACAGGGATCCGCAACCTACGAGCAGTACTTC
many	TRBV7-9	.	TRBJ1-4	CASSLVAAGEKLFF	TGTGCCAGCAGCTTAGTGGCTGCTGGTGAAAAACTGTTTTTT
many	TRBV12-3/TRBV12-4	TRBD2	TRBJ2-7	CAITSGTSYEQYF	TGTGCCATTACTAGCGGGACCTCCTACGAGCAGTACTTC
.	TRBV6-5	.	TRBJ2-4	CASSSQANIQYF	TGTGCCAGCAGTTCCCAGGCAAACATTCAGTACTTC
many	TRBV5-1	TRBD1	TRBJ1-2	CASTEGQSHYGYTF	TGCGCCAGCACTGAGGGACAGTCCCACTATGGCTACACCTTC
.	TRBV24-1	.	TRBJ2-2	CATSVGGELFF	TGTGCCACCAGTGTCGGCGGGGAGCTGTTTTTT
few	TRBV4-1	.	TRBJ2-7	CASSQDAISGIYEQYF	TGCGCCAGCAGCCAAGATGCTATTAGTGGGATCTACGAGCAGTACTTC
few	TRBV7-9	TRBD2	TRBJ2-1	CASSETGKRGYYNEQFF	TGTGCCAGCAGCGAGACTGGGAAGCGGGGCTACTACAATGAGCAGTTCTTC
many	TRBV12-3/TRBV12-4	TRBD1	TRBJ1-6	CASSLQGNNSPLHF	TGTGCCAGCAGCCTACAGGGGAATAATTCACCCCTCCACTTT
many	TRBV4-1	TRBD1	TRBJ2-6	CASREDRGTTGANVLTF	TGCGCCAGCAGAGAAGACAGGGGAACGACTGGGGCCAACGTCCTGACTTTC
many	TRBV20-1	.	TRBJ1-4	CSARDQFVNEKLFF	TGCAGTGCTAGAGATCAGTTTGTTAATGAAAAACTGTTTTTT